This TCR beta chain was recovered during a study of T cells expressing NK-cell markers. Following a re-call of the 5' RACE reads, TCRdb has one entry per CDR3 protein and lacks DNA. This table holds roughly 280,000 distinct CDR3 sequences. Germline V gene data show CDR1 as MNHEY and CDR2 as SMNVEV (reference sequence). The CDR3 is 13 residues long. The sample comprised blood T cells: a sorted CD56 or NKG2C T cell subset, CD4+ or CD8+ T cells, or bulk PBMC T cells (not recorded which). The receptor comes from a man younger than 30 in good health. The rearrangement joins TRBV27 to TRBJ2-3; with no DNA, the TCRdb D assignment of TRBD2 cannot be verified. CDR3 sequence reads: CASRREWADTQYF.